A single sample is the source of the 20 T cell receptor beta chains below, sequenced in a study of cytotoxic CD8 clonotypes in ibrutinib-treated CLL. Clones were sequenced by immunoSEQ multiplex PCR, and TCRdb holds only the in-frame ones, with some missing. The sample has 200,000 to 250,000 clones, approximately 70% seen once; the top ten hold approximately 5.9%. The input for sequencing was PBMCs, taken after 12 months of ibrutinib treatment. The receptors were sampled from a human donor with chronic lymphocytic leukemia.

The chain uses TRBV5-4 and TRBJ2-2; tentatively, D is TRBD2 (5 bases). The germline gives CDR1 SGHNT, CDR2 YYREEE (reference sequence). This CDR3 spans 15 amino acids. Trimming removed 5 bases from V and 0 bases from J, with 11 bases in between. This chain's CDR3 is CASRPRGTNTGELFF. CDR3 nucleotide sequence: TGTGCCAGCAGACCTAGAGGGACGAACACCGGGGAGCTGTTTTTT.

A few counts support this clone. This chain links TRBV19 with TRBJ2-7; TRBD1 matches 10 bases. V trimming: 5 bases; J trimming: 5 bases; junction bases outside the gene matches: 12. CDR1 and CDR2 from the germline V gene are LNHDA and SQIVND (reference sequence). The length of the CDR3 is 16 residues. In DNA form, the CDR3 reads TGTGCCAGTAGTCCCCCGAGGACAGGGGGAGGAAACGAGCAGTACTTC. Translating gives CASSPPRTGGGNEQYF.

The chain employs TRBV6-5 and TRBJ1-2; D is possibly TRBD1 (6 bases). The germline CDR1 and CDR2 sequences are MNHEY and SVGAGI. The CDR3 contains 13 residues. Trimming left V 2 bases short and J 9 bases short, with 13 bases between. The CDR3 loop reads CASSYTQQGSYTF. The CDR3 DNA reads TGTGCCAGCAGTTACACCCAACAGGGTAGCTACACCTTC.

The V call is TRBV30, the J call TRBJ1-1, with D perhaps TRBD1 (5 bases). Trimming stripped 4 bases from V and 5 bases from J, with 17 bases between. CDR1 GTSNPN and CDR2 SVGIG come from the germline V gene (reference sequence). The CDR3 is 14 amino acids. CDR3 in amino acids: CAWTRNRQGTEAFF. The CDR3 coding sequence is TGTGCCTGGACCAGGAACAGGCAGGGTACTGAAGCTTTCTTT.

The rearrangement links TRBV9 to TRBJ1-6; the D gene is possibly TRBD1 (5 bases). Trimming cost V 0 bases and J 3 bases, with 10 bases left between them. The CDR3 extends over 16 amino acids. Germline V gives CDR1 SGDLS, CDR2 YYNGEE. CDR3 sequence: CASSVGGGLYNSPLHF. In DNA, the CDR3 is TGTGCCAGCAGCGTAGGTGGGGGACTCTATAATTCACCCCTCCACTTT.

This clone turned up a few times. The CDR3 DNA sequence: TGTGCCAGCAGCCCCCAGCGGGGGGCCTACAATGAGCAGTTCTTC. It translates to CASSPQRGAYNEQFF. The chain is built from TRBV25-1 and TRBJ2-1, with 9 positions matching TRBD2. CDR1 and CDR2 (germline): MGHDK, SYGVNS. V trimming: 6 bases; J trimming: 2 bases; junction bases outside the gene matches: 5. The CDR3 runs to 15 residues.

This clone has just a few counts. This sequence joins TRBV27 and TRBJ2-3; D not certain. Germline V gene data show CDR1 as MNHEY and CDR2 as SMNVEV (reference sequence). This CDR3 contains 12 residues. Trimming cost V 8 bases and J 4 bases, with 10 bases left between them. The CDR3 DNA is TGTGCCAGCGGATGGGCGGCAGATACGCAGTATTTT. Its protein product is CASGWAADTQYF.

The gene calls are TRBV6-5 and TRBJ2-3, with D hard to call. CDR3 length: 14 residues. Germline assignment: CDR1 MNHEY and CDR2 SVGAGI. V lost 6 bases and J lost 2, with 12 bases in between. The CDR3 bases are TGTGCCAGCAGGCCCATGGGATACACAGATACGCAGTATTTT. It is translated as CASRPMGYTDTQYF.

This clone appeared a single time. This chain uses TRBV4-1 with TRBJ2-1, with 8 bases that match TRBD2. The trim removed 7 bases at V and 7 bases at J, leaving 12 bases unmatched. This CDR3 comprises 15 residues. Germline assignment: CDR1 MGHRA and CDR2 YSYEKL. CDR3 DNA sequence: TGCGCCAGCACGGTAGCGGGGTTCGCGGGGAATGAGCAGTTCTTC. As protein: CASTVAGFAGNEQFF.

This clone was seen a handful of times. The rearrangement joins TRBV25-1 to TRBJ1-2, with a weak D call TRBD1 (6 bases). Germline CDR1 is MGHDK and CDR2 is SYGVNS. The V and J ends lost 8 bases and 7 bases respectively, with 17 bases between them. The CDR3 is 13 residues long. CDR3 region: CASSGATYVGYTF. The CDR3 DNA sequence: TGTGCCAGCTCGGGGGCCACCTATGTTGGCTACACCTTC.

CDR3 protein: CASSPPGRNTEAFF. CDR3 nucleotides: TGTGCCAGCAGCCCGCCGGGGAGGAACACTGAAGCTTTCTTT. This sequence joins TRBV5-6 and TRBJ1-1, with unresolved D. Trimming removed 4 bases from V and 1 base from J, with 11 bases in between. This CDR3 spans 14 amino acids. Germline CDR1 is SGHDT and CDR2 is YYEEEE.

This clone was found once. CDR3 nucleotides: TGTGCCAGCAGCCCACGACGTGGGCCTGCCACCGGGGAGCTGTTTTTT. Encoded protein: CASSPRRGPATGELFF. The rearrangement uses TRBV11-2 and TRBJ2-2; D is undetermined. The CDR3 extends over 16 amino acids. V lost 5 bases to trimming and J lost 4 bases, with 17 bases between them. Germline loops: CDR1 SGHAT, CDR2 FQNNGV.

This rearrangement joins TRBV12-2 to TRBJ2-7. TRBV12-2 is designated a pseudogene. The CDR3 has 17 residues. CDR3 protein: CASRSPNARDPSYEQYF. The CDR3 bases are TGTGCAAGTCGCTCCCCTAACGCCAGGGACCCCTCCTACGAGCAGTACTTC.

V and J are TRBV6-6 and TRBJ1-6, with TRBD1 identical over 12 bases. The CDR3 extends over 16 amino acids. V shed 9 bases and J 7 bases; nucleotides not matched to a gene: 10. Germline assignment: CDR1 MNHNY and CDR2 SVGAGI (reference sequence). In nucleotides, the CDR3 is TGTGCCAGTAGGTCCCGGGACAGGGGGCTGAATTCACCCCTCCACTTT. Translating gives CASRSRDRGLNSPLHF.

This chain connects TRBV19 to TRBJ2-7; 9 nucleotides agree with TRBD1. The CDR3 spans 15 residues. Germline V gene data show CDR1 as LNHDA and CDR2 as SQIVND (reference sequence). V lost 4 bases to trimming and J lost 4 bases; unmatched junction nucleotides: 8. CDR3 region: CASSNQQGAAYEQYF. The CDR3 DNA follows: TGTGCCAGTAGTAACCAACAGGGGGCGGCTTACGAGCAGTACTTC.

CDR3 in DNA: TGCGCCAGCAGCTTGATTCGGGGGTACGAGCAGTACTTC. Residues: CASSLIRGYEQYF. The V and J genes are TRBV5-1 and TRBJ2-7, with a weak D call TRBD2 (6 bases). V was trimmed by 1 base and J by 4 bases, leaving 9 bases between them. CDR1 and CDR2 from the germline V gene are SGHRS and YFSETQ. This CDR3 has 13 amino acids.

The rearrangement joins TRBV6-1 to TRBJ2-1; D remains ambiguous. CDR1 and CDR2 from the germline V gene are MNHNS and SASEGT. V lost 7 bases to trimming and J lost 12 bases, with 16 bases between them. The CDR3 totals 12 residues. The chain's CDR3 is CASTVTGSGQFF. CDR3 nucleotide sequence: TGTGCCAGCACCGTGACGGGTAGTGGGCAGTTCTTC.

CDR3 coding DNA: TGTGCCAGCAGCAGGGACACCTACGATAATTCACCCCTCCACTTT. As protein: CASSRDTYDNSPLHF. The chain links TRBV6-5 to TRBJ1-6, with D perhaps TRBD1 (6 bases). The CDR3 has 15 residues. Germline lookup yields CDR1 MNHEY and CDR2 SVGAGI. Trimming took 6 bases from V and 5 from J, leaving 14 bases between them.

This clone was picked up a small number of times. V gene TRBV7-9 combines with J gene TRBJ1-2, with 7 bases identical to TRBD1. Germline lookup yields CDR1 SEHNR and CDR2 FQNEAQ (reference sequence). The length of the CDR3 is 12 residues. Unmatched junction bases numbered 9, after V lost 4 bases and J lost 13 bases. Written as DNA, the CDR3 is TGTGCCAGCAGCTCCGGACAGGCCTTCGTCACCTTC. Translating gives CASSSGQAFVTF.

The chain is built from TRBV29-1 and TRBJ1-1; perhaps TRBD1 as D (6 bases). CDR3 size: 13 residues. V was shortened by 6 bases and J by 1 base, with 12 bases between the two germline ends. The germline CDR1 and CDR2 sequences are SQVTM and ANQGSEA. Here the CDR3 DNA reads TGCAGCGTAAGGACAGACACGAACACTGAAGCTTTCTTT. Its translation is CSVRTDTNTEAFF.